These 21 T cell receptor beta chains came from one sample sequenced in a study of T cell responses to AZD1222 COVID-19 vaccine. TCRdb's copy holds only in-frame clones and misses some; the assay was immunoSEQ multiplex PCR. The sample contains more than 60,000 clones, roughly 87% of which appear only once. The sequences come from peripheral blood, collected on day 0 of AZD1222 vaccination. The receptors derive from an adult in good health.

CDR3 coding DNA: TGTGCCAGCAGTGAACGGGGGGGGTCGGCCACTGAAGCTTTCTTT. This encodes CASSERGGSATEAFF. This sequence joins TRBV2 and TRBJ1-1; perhaps TRBD1 as D (5 bases). With 2 bases removed from V and 4 bases from J, the gap between germline ends came to 14 bases. Per the germline V gene, CDR1 is SNHLY and CDR2 is FYNNEI. The CDR3 runs to 15 residues.

This chain uses TRBV7-2 with TRBJ2-2; D is ambiguous. The V gene lost 4 bases and the J gene lost 0 bases, with 9 bases spanning the gap. This CDR3 region has 15 residues. Germline CDR1 SGHTA, CDR2 FQGNSA. The CDR3: CASSWGIANTGELFF. CDR3 in DNA: TGTGCCAGCAGCTGGGGAATCGCGAACACCGGGGAGCTGTTTTTT.

The chain carries TRBV12-3 or TRBV12-4 and TRBJ2-1; D ambiguous. The length of the CDR3 is 12 residues. Trimming pared 4 bases from V and 8 bases from J, leaving 9 bases between. This CDR3 reads CASSWGSDEQFF. CDR3 nucleotides: TGTGCCAGCAGTTGGGGTTCGGATGAGCAGTTCTTC.

The chain carries TRBV29-1 and TRBJ1-2, with D perhaps matching TRBD1 (5 bases). The V end was cut by 7 bases, the J end by 6 bases, with 21 bases between. CDR1 is SQVTM, CDR2 ANQGSEA, per germline. The CDR3 sequence is 14 residues long. CDR3 protein: CSARGVEGEDGYTF. The CDR3 region has the DNA TGCAGCGCCCGAGGCGTGGAAGGGGAAGATGGCTACACCTTC.

This chain uses TRBV15 with TRBJ2-7; D unclear. Per the germline V gene, CDR1 is LNHNV and CDR2 is YYDKDF (reference sequence). CDR3 length: 13 amino acids. V was shortened by 0 bases and J by 2 bases, with 5 bases between the two germline ends. CDR3 sequence reads: CATSRDKTYEQYF. CDR3 nucleotides: TGTGCCACCAGCAGAGACAAGACCTACGAGCAGTACTTC.

This clone was found once. The V and J genes are TRBV27 and TRBJ2-7; 10 nucleotides align to TRBD2. The CDR3 covers 15 residues. Losses at the gene ends were 7 bases for V and 0 bases for J; bases not matched to a gene: 6. CDR1 and CDR2 from the germline V gene are MNHEY and SMNVEV (reference sequence). CDR3 bases: TGTGCCAGCAAGGAGCGGGAGGGAATCTCCTACGAGCAGTACTTC. Its translation is CASKEREGISYEQYF.

Turning to this clone: Other DNA variants within this sample encode the same CDR3. The rearrangement links TRBV27 to TRBJ1-6; tentatively, D is TRBD1 (5 bases). This CDR3 is built from 15 residues. Germline CDR1 reads MNHEY; CDR2 reads SMNVEV (reference sequence). Trimming removed 6 bases at V and 5 bases at J, with 14 bases between. CDR3 sequence reads: CASSIRDRDNSPLHF. DNA of the CDR3: TGTGCCAGCAGCATACGGGACCGGGATAATTCACCCCTCCACTTT.

This chain connects TRBV7-9 to TRBJ1-2; TRBD1 matches at 7 bases. Germline loops: CDR1 SEHNR, CDR2 FQNEAQ (reference sequence). CDR3 length: 16 amino acids. With 1 base clipped from V and 0 bases from J, the junction kept 5 bases outside the gene matches. Here the CDR3 reads CASSLGRGLSNYGYTF. CDR3 coding DNA: TGTGCCAGCAGCTTAGGAAGGGGGCTGTCTAACTATGGCTACACCTTC.

CDR3: CASSVASRKGGGYTF. The CDR3 DNA sequence: TGTGCCAGCAGCGTAGCGTCCCGGAAGGGTGGCGGCTACACCTTC. V gene TRBV9 combines with J gene TRBJ1-2; no definite D call. V gave up 0 bases and J gave up 8 bases, with 17 bases separating them. The germline V gene has CDR1 SGDLS and CDR2 YYNGEE. This CDR3 has 15 amino acids.

This clone has just a few counts. The chain has TRBV6-4 and TRBJ1-1; TRBD1 matches at 12 bases. The length of the CDR3 is 15 residues. V was pared by 3 bases and J by 2 bases, with 1 base of the junction left unmatched. CDR1 is MRHNA and CDR2 is SNTAGT in the germline V gene. For the CDR3, the DNA is TGTGCCAGCAGTGAGGGGACAGGGGGCAACACTGAAGCTTTCTTT. Its translation: CASSEGTGGNTEAFF.

The J gene is TRBJ1-4, the V gene TRBV15; D possibly corresponds to TRBD1 (5 bases). The CDR3 is 13 residues long. In germline, CDR1 is LNHNV, CDR2 YYDKDF (reference sequence). V lost 3 bases to trimming and J lost 8 bases, with 10 bases between them. In nucleotides, the CDR3 is TGTGCCACCAGCAGTGACAGTTCGGAAAAACTGTTTTTT. This encodes CATSSDSSEKLFF. The variable domain in full, completed from reference TRBV15 and TRBJ1-4, reads DAMVIQNPRYQVTQFGKPVTLSCSQTLNHNVMYWYQQKSSQAPKLLFHYYDKDFNNEADTPDNFQSRRPNTSFCFLDIRSPGLGDTAMYLCATSSDSSEKLFFGSGTQLSVL.

This chain links TRBV27 with TRBJ2-1; 8 bases are shared with TRBD2. The germline gives CDR1 MNHEY, CDR2 SMNVEV (reference sequence). The J segment lost 2 bases and the V segment lost 7 bases, leaving 7 bases of the junction unmatched. This CDR3 is 15 amino acids long. The CDR3: CASTRAGVPYNEQFF. In DNA, the CDR3 is TGTGCCAGCACTCGAGCGGGAGTCCCCTACAATGAGCAGTTCTTC.

This chain uses TRBV7-9 with TRBJ2-3; TRBD1 or TRBD2 may be the D gene (5 bases each). Germline CDR1 reads SEHNR; CDR2 reads FQNEAQ (reference sequence). This CDR3 spans 19 amino acids. V dropped 7 bases and J dropped 2 bases, with 28 bases sitting between them. CDR3 amino acids: CASIYTRGWLGDATDTQYF. The CDR3 DNA is TGTGCCAGCATCTATACGAGAGGGTGGCTGGGGGACGCCACAGATACGCAGTATTTT.

This clone was recorded once. The genes are TRBV15 and TRBJ2-1; perhaps TRBD2 as D (6 bases). Per germline, CDR1 LNHNV and CDR2 YYDKDF (reference sequence). V lost 4 bases to trimming and J lost 6 bases, with 16 bases between them. This CDR3 has 15 amino acids. CDR3 protein: CATSNRGGAFNEQFF. Here the CDR3 DNA reads TGTGCCACCAGCAATAGGGGCGGGGCCTTCAATGAGCAGTTCTTC.

This chain links TRBV6-5 with TRBJ1-5; D may be TRBD1 (5 bases). The CDR3 has 13 amino acids. V was cut by 9 bases and J by 2 bases, with 11 bases left in between. CDR1 MNHEY and CDR2 SVGAGI come from the germline V gene. In DNA form, the CDR3 reads TGTGCCAGTGAGACAGCCGGCAATCAGCCCCAGCATTTT. As protein: CASETAGNQPQHF.

This chain uses TRBV19 with TRBJ2-1; TRBD2 matches at 10 bases. The CDR3 is 14 residues long. Germline CDR1 LNHDA, CDR2 SQIVND (reference sequence). V was pared by 7 bases and J by 6 bases, with 6 bases of the junction left unmatched. The CDR3 sequence is CASNLGLAANEQFF. As DNA, the CDR3 is TGTGCCAGTAATTTAGGACTAGCGGCCAATGAGCAGTTCTTC.

This chain joins TRBV10-3 and TRBJ1-5, with D possibly TRBD1 on 5 matching bases. V was cut by 3 bases and J by 0 bases, with 15 bases left in between. CDR1 and CDR2 from the germline V gene are ENHRY and SYGVKD. The CDR3 consists of 17 residues. CDR3 nucleotide sequence: TGTGCCATCAGTGACGGAAGGGGAAGCCCTAGCAATCAGCCCCAGCATTTT. Amino acid sequence: CAISDGRGSPSNQPQHF.

This clone came up once. The CDR3 DNA reads as TGTGCCAGTAGTACAAAAACAGGGTCCTACACCTTC. Translated, it gives CASSTKTGSYTF. This chain links TRBV19 with TRBJ1-2; D may be TRBD1 (6 bases). Trimming removed 4 bases at V and 10 bases at J, with 13 bases between. The germline gives CDR1 LNHDA, CDR2 SQIVND (reference sequence). This CDR3 contains 12 residues.

The chain couples TRBV9 to TRBJ2-5; 7 bases line up with TRBD1. The CDR3 is 16 amino acids. V was pared by 0 bases and J by 5 bases, with 10 bases of the junction left unmatched. CDR1 SGDLS and CDR2 YYNGEE come from the germline V gene. CDR3 sequence reads: CASSVGGRQGGETQYF. DNA for the CDR3: TGTGCCAGCAGCGTAGGGGGCAGACAGGGTGGCGAGACCCAGTACTTC.

The chain combines TRBV19 with TRBJ1-4, with D maybe TRBD1 (5 bases). This CDR3 region has 16 residues. The germline gives CDR1 LNHDA, CDR2 SQIVND (reference sequence). The V and J ends lost 4 bases and 1 base respectively, with 13 bases between them. CDR3 DNA: TGTGCCAGTAGTAGCTTAACGGGGGAAACTAATGAAAAACTGTTTTTT. It yields the protein CASSSLTGETNEKLFF.

The chain joins TRBV29-1 to TRBJ2-5; TRBD1 aligns across 9 bases. V was pared by 6 bases and J by 4 bases, with 15 bases of the junction left unmatched. This CDR3 contains 16 residues. Germline CDR1 SQVTM, CDR2 ANQGSEA. CDR3 loop: CSVDITGTGFRETQYF. DNA for the CDR3: TGCAGCGTCGACATAACCGGGACAGGGTTTCGAGAGACCCAGTACTTC.